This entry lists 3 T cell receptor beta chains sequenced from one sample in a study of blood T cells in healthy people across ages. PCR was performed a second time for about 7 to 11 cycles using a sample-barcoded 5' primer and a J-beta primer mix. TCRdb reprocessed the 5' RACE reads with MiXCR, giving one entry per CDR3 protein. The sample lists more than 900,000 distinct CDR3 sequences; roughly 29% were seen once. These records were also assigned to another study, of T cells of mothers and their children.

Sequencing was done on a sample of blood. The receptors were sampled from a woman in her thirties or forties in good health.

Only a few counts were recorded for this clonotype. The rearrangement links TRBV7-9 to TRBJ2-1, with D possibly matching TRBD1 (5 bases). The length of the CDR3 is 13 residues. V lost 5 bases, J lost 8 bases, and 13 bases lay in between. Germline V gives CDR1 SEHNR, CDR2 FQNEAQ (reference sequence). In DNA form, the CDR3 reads TGTGCCAGCAGCCCCCCGGCAGGGTATGAGCAGTTCTTC. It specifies CASSPPAGYEQFF. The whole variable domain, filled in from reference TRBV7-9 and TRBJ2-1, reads DTGVSQNPRHKITKRGQNVTFRCDPISEHNRLYWYRQTLGQGPEFLTYFQNEAQLEKSRLLSDRFSAERPKGSFSTLEIQRTEQGDSAMYLCASSPPAGYEQFFGPGTRLTVL.

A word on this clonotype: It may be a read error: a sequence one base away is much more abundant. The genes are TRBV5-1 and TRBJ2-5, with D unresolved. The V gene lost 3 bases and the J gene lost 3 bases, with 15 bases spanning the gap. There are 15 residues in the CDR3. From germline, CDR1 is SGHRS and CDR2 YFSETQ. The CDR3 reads CASSWVASQEETQYF. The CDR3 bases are TGCGCCAGCAGCTGGGTTGCCAGCCAAGAAGAGACCCAGTACTTC.

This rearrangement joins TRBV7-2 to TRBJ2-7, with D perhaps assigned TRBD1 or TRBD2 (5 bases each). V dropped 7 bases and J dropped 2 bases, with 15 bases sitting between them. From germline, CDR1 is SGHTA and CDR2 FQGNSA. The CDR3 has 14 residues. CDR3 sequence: CASKPWDEPYEQYF. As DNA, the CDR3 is TGTGCCAGCAAACCATGGGACGAACCCTACGAGCAGTACTTC.